The next 16 T cell receptor beta chains were all read from a single sample in a study of shared clonotypes between healthy human individuals. Produced via immunoSEQ multiplex PCR; TCRdb's table is partial and in-frame only. Counted here are around 2,000,000 clones, around 96% occurring once; the ten biggest clones make up 0.85% to 1.2%. CD8 cells classed as naive were CD45RO-negative and positively selected for CCR7, excluding terminally differentiated effector memory CD45RA+ cells. Source material: naive CD8+ T cells sorted from blood. These receptors all come from a man aged 18 to 29 in good health.

The V call is TRBV10-1, the J call TRBJ1-5, with 10 bases identical to TRBD1. CDR3 size: 13 residues. The germline V gene encodes CDR1 WNHNN and CDR2 SYGVQD (reference sequence). Losses at the gene ends were 8 bases for V and 6 bases for J; bases not matched to a gene: 4. As DNA, the CDR3 is TGCGCCAGCCGGGACAGGGGACGTCAGCCCCAGCATTTT. It encodes CASRDRGRQPQHF.

The chain combines TRBV4-3 with TRBJ2-1; 10 bases fit TRBD2. The V and J ends lost 4 bases and 8 bases, in that order; junction bases with no gene match: 14. This CDR3 contains 17 residues. In germline, CDR1 is LGHNA, CDR2 YSLEER. The CDR3 region is CASSPTAGLAYSHEQFF. For the CDR3, the DNA is TGCGCCAGCAGCCCGACCGCGGGACTAGCGTATTCCCATGAGCAGTTCTTC.

This chain joins TRBV7-4 and TRBJ1-5; no clear D gene. This CDR3 spans 19 amino acids. Germline assignment: CDR1 SGHVT and CDR2 SQSDAQ. V gave up 5 bases and J gave up 0 bases, with 23 bases separating them. The CDR3 DNA sequence: TGTGCCAGCAGCAACCCTAATAAGCCTCCGGCGGCTAGCAATCAGCCCCAGCATTTT. As protein: CASSNPNKPPAASNQPQHF.

The rearrangement links TRBV19 to TRBJ1-1; D gene ambiguous. The CDR3 length is 13 residues. V lost 3 bases and J 6 bases, leaving 11 bases between the germline ends. From germline, CDR1 is LNHDA and CDR2 SQIVND (reference sequence). CDR3 nucleotides: TGTGCCAGTAGTATGACCCTCGGGGCTGAAGCTTTCTTT. Protein sequence: CASSMTLGAEAFF.

As concerns this clone: A junction end diverges from the germline sequence, so it may reflect a read error. This chain joins TRBV7-7 and TRBJ2-5; D may be TRBD1 (6 bases). CDR1 SSHAT and CDR2 FNYEAQ come from the germline V gene (reference sequence). CDR3 length equals 14 residues. CDR3 nucleotides: TGTGCTAGCAGCTTAGGGCTGGGACACGAGACCCAGTACTTC. This codes for CASSLGLGHETQYF.

This sequence joins TRBV4-1 and TRBJ2-5; perhaps TRBD1 as D (5 bases). V lost 1 base and J 1 base, leaving 10 bases between the germline ends. This CDR3 is built from 15 residues. Germline CDR1 MGHRA, CDR2 YSYEKL. CDR3 amino acids: CASSQVQDFQETQYF. The DNA of the CDR3 is TGCGCCAGCAGCCAAGTACAGGATTTCCAAGAGACCCAGTACTTC.

This rearrangement joins TRBV6-6 to TRBJ2-1, with 8 positions matching TRBD2. The junction had 8 bases not matched to a gene; V was cut back by 2 bases and J by 8 bases. The CDR3 spans 15 residues. Germline CDR1 MNHNY, CDR2 SVGAGI (reference sequence). CDR3 region: CASSYGTRGNDEQFF. The CDR3 bases are TGTGCCAGCAGTTACGGGACTAGGGGAAACGATGAGCAGTTCTTC.

The rearrangement uses TRBV5-1 and TRBJ1-2, with TRBD1 identical over 11 bases. Trimming at V came to 4 bases and at J to 6 bases, leaving 5 bases not matched to a gene. The CDR3 is made up of 14 amino acids. Germline V gene sequence: CDR1 SGHRS, CDR2 YFSETQ. CDR3 protein: CASSARTGGDGYTF. CDR3 nucleotides: TGCGCCAGCAGCGCCCGGACAGGGGGCGATGGCTACACCTTC.

The chain's CDR3 is CASSRDRTGLINEKLFF. CDR3 sequence (DNA): TGTGCCAGCAGCCGGGACAGAACCGGCCTAATTAATGAAAAACTGTTTTTT. This chain links TRBV5-5 with TRBJ1-4, with 7 bases identical to TRBD1. The CDR3 spans 17 residues. V lost 4 bases and J lost 4; bases outside the gene matches: 13. Germline V CDR1 and CDR2: SGHKS, YYEKEE (reference sequence).

The chain employs TRBV10-2 and TRBJ1-3; possibly TRBD1 for D (5 bases). The germline V and J ends were trimmed by 4 bases and 2 bases, with 18 bases remaining between them. The CDR3 length is 17 residues. Germline V gene sequence: CDR1 WSHSY, CDR2 SAAADI. The CDR3 spells CASSGDSVGRAGNTIYF. For the CDR3, the DNA is TGCGCCAGCAGTGGGGACTCCGTTGGCAGGGCTGGAAACACCATATATTTT.

V is TRBV18 and J is TRBJ2-2; TRBD1 matches at 9 bases. Trimming at V came to 3 bases and at J to 5 bases, leaving 7 bases not matched to a gene. The CDR3 is made up of 16 amino acids. Germline values: CDR1 KGHSH, CDR2 LQKENI. As DNA, the CDR3 is TGTGCCAGCTCACCCGACGGGACAGGGTGGACCGGGGAGCTGTTTTTT. This translates into CASSPDGTGWTGELFF.

In the case of this clone: The sample has other DNA sequences that encode this CDR3 too. The gene calls are TRBV29-1 and TRBJ1-1, with 7 bases lining up with TRBD1. The germline V gene has CDR1 SQVTM and CDR2 ANQGSEA. The CDR3 consists of 12 residues. The ends lost 6 bases at V and 5 bases at J; junction bases unmatched: 6. In DNA, the CDR3 is TGCAGCGTAACAGGGGTTGGAACTGAAGCTTTCTTT. Translation gives CSVTGVGTEAFF.

The gene calls are TRBV28 and TRBJ2-5; unclear D gene. CDR3 length: 12 residues. Trimming cost V 2 bases and J 11 bases, with 12 bases left between them. The germline V gene encodes CDR1 MDHEN and CDR2 SYDVKM. CDR3 residues: CASSLVTNSQYF. The CDR3 DNA sequence: TGTGCCAGCAGTTTAGTAACCAACTCTCAGTACTTC.

V is TRBV7-9 and J is TRBJ2-7; 7 bases align to TRBD1. After removal of 6 bases from V and 6 bases from J, the junction contained 8 bases not matched to a gene. CDR3 size: 13 residues. CDR1 is SEHNR and CDR2 is FQNEAQ in the germline V gene (reference sequence). The CDR3 spells CASSPGTAGEQYF. CDR3 in DNA: TGTGCCAGCAGTCCCGGGACAGCCGGCGAGCAGTACTTC.

The chain is built from TRBV27 and TRBJ2-1; 8 bases agree with TRBD2. J gave up 3 bases and V 7 bases, and 5 bases lay outside the gene matches. The CDR3 is 14 amino acids. Germline V CDR1 and CDR2: MNHEY, SMNVEV (reference sequence). The CDR3 reads CASTYSGDYNEQFF. Written as DNA, the CDR3 is TGTGCCAGCACCTATAGCGGGGACTACAATGAGCAGTTCTTC.

The chain uses TRBV6-1 and TRBJ2-1; D tentatively reads TRBD1 or TRBD2 (5 bases each). Trimming removed 3 bases at V and 8 bases at J, with 14 bases between. In germline, CDR1 is MNHNS, CDR2 SASEGT. There are 14 residues in the CDR3. CDR3 sequence: CASSESGTLHEQFF. Written as DNA, the CDR3 is TGTGCCAGCAGTGAGTCGGGGACCCTCCATGAGCAGTTCTTC.